This TCR beta chain was obtained from a study of T cells after yellow fever vaccination. A remark on this clonotype: Its antigen is not known.

Study-level results: In post-booster samples, most primary-vaccination clones reappeared (under 98% CD4, 88% CD8).

As TCR cDNA was made by 5'RACE template switching, a universal primer site and UMIs were added. MiXCR, applied by TCRdb to the 5' RACE reads, yields one record per CDR3 protein. Of some 120,000 distinct CDR3 sequences listed, roughly 15% are singletons. Trimming removed 0 bases from V and 5 bases from J, with 11 bases in between. The CDR3 length is 15 residues. Germline V gene data show CDR1 as SGHDT and CDR2 as YYEEEE. The sequenced sample was CD8+ T cells sorted from PBMCs, obtained 5 days after the yellow fever booster vaccination. This chain joins TRBV5-6 and TRBJ1-4, with D tentatively TRBD1 (5 bases). The sequence was obtained from a man between 18 and 35 years old who received the YFV17D yellow fever vaccine. This CDR3 reads CASSLAGTLNEKLFF. CDR3 DNA: TGTGCCAGCAGCTTGGCGGGGACGTTGAATGAAAAACTGTTTTTT.